The 16 T cell receptor beta chains in this list originate from one sample, sequenced in a study of neoadjuvant nivolumab and ipilimumab in lung cancer. Here immunoSEQ multiplex PCR was the method, and the copy in TCRdb shows in-frame clones only, minus some. The sample has some 17,000 clones, 76% seen once. This specimen was tumor tissue, taken after neoadjuvant nivolumab, alone or with ipilimumab, at or shortly before surgery. These receptors all come from an adult with non-small cell lung cancer.

The rearrangement uses TRBV15 and TRBJ1-5; TRBD1 is a possible D gene (5 bases). This CDR3 is 15 amino acids long. V lost 6 bases to trimming and J lost 1 base, with 13 bases between them. Germline V gene lookup returns CDR1 LNHNV and CDR2 YYDKDF (reference sequence). The CDR3 protein is CATRAEGRSNQPQHF. CDR3 nucleotide sequence: TGTGCCACCAGGGCCGAGGGGCGGAGCAATCAGCCCCAGCATTTT.

V is TRBV6-1 and J is TRBJ2-7; D remains unclear. The V end was cut by 6 bases, the J end by 3 bases, with 3 bases between. This CDR3 is built from 10 residues. The germline CDR1 and CDR2 sequences are MNHNS and SASEGT. In nucleotides, the CDR3 is TGTGCCAGCAGCCTCTACGAGCAGTACTTC. It yields the protein CASSLYEQYF.

The chain is built from TRBV6-5 and TRBJ2-7; 8 bases fit TRBD1. Germline CDR1 and CDR2: MNHEY and SVGAGI. The trim removed 4 bases at V and 6 bases at J, leaving 8 bases unmatched. The CDR3 extends over 14 amino acids. CDR3 in amino acids: CASSWTGRKSEQYF. Here the CDR3 DNA reads TGTGCCAGCAGTTGGACAGGGCGAAAATCCGAGCAGTACTTC.

This clone has a handful of counts. The chain joins TRBV5-8 to TRBJ1-5; D remains ambiguous. Germline values: CDR1 SGHTS, CDR2 YDEGEE. The CDR3 extends over 14 amino acids. V was cut by 2 bases and J by 5 bases, with 11 bases left in between. In DNA form, the CDR3 reads TGTGCCAGCAGCTTTGGAGGGCCCTATCAGCCCCAGCATTTT. Amino acid sequence: CASSFGGPYQPQHF.

V is TRBV7-8 and J is TRBJ2-1; 10 bases line up with TRBD2. The CDR3 spans 19 residues. The trim removed 4 bases at V and 8 bases at J, leaving 20 bases unmatched. Germline V gives CDR1 SGHVS, CDR2 FQNEAQ. CDR3 sequence: CASSSRGFVLAGGADEQFF. The CDR3 nucleotides are TGTGCCAGCAGCTCTAGGGGGTTCGTCTTAGCGGGGGGCGCGGATGAGCAGTTCTTC.

By share of the sample, this clone is medium-sized. The V call is TRBV2, the J call TRBJ2-7; no reliable D call. The CDR3 has 12 amino acids. V lost 6 bases and J lost 1, with 7 bases in between. Looked up from germline, CDR1 is SNHLY and CDR2 is FYNNEI. The CDR3 region is CASSRQSYEQYF. The CDR3 coding sequence is TGTGCCAGCAGCCGTCAGTCCTACGAGCAGTACTTC.

The sample holds one count of this clone. The chain is built from TRBV11-2 and TRBJ2-3, with TRBD2 matching 8 bases. CDR1 and CDR2 from the germline V gene are SGHAT and FQNNGV. This CDR3 is built from 15 residues. With 1 base clipped from V and 0 bases from J, the junction kept 0 bases outside the gene matches. CDR3 residues: CASSLGLASTDTQYF. CDR3 bases: TGTGCCAGCAGCTTAGGACTAGCGAGCACAGATACGCAGTATTTT.

This clone has only one observation. The genes are TRBV29-1 and TRBJ1-1, with D perhaps TRBD1 (5 bases). The CDR3 contains 16 residues. In germline, CDR1 is SQVTM, CDR2 ANQGSEA. V was pared by 1 base and J by 4 bases, with 19 bases between. The CDR3 loop reads CSVEGTVASGSTEAFF. The DNA for the CDR3 is TGCAGCGTTGAAGGTACAGTGGCCTCAGGGAGCACTGAAGCTTTCTTT.

This clone has a single count. The rearrangement joins TRBV11-2 to TRBJ2-5, with D perhaps matching TRBD2 (6 bases). This CDR3 has 16 amino acids. V was cut by 3 bases and J by 2 bases, with 16 bases left in between. The germline V gene has CDR1 SGHAT and CDR2 FQNNGV. The CDR3 DNA follows: TGTGCCAGCAGCTTGGGCGGGACCCCGGTACAAGAGACCCAGTACTTC. Its protein is CASSLGGTPVQETQYF.

The CDR3 DNA reads as TGTGCCAGCAGACCAATGCAGGGGAGGGATGAAAAACTGTTTTTT. Translated, it gives CASRPMQGRDEKLFF. The chain carries TRBV7-9 and TRBJ1-4; a possible D gene is TRBD1 (6 bases). The V gene lost 6 bases and the J gene lost 6 bases, with 17 bases spanning the gap. The CDR3 sequence is 15 residues long. Per the germline V gene, CDR1 is SEHNR and CDR2 is FQNEAQ (reference sequence).

In DNA form, the CDR3 reads TGCGCCAGCAGCTTGCTAGGGCCCCAAGCGAACACCGGGGAGCTGTTTTTT. Translation: CASSLLGPQANTGELFF. The chain recombines TRBV5-1 with TRBJ2-2; D remains ambiguous. Per the germline V gene, CDR1 is SGHRS and CDR2 is YFSETQ. The CDR3 has 17 amino acids. Between the trimmed V and J ends, which lost 1 base and 0 bases, there was a span of 13 bases.

This clone was seen a single time. The chain combines TRBV19 with TRBJ1-6; TRBD1 matches 10 bases. The V gene end was trimmed by 3 bases and the J gene end by 10 bases; junction bases not matched to a gene: 6. Germline CDR1 reads LNHDA; CDR2 reads SQIVND (reference sequence). The CDR3 spans 15 residues. CDR3 amino acids: CASSMGQGYRSPLHF. DNA for the CDR3: TGTGCCAGTAGTATGGGACAGGGGTACCGGTCACCCCTCCACTTT.

This chain connects TRBV7-8 to TRBJ2-2; no definite D call. CDR1 is SGHVS, CDR2 FQNEAQ, per germline. This CDR3 is built from 13 residues. V was pared by 5 bases and J by 1 base, with 5 bases between. The CDR3 loop reads CASSLKNTGELFF. DNA for the CDR3: TGTGCCAGCAGCCTAAAGAACACCGGGGAGCTGTTTTTT.

The chain links TRBV13 to TRBJ2-1, with 7 bases identical to TRBD2. In germline, CDR1 is PRHDT, CDR2 FYEKMQ (reference sequence). This CDR3 is 19 amino acids long. V trimming: 6 bases; J trimming: 4 bases; junction bases outside the gene matches: 21. The CDR3 region has the DNA TGTGCCAGCAGTTCAAGCGGGGTAAATCCGCAAACACGTTACAATGAGCAGTTCTTC. It translates to CASSSSGVNPQTRYNEQFF.

The chain has TRBV18 and TRBJ1-6; the D is unclear. Trimming removed 2 bases at V and 8 bases at J, with 13 bases between. The germline CDR1 and CDR2 sequences are KGHSH and LQKENI. The CDR3 loop spans 15 amino acids. The DNA for the CDR3 is TGTGCCAGCTCACCAGGGCAGCTTCGGGATTCACCCCTCCACTTT. Protein: CASSPGQLRDSPLHF.

The gene calls are TRBV20-1 and TRBJ1-2; D is unclear. Germline values: CDR1 DFQATT, CDR2 SNEGSKA (reference sequence). The CDR3 loop spans 11 amino acids. Trimming cost V 6 bases and J 2 bases, with 7 bases left between them. The CDR3 reads CSASPNYGYTF. CDR3 bases: TGCAGTGCCAGCCCCAACTATGGCTACACCTTC.